Listed here is a single TCR beta chain. The length of the CDR3 is 14 residues. V lost 2 bases to trimming and J lost 0 bases, with 8 bases between them. Sequencing of TCR beta was carried out in blood CD8+ and CD4+ T cells. This specimen comes from a study of CD8 T cells in Susac syndrome. Reverse transcription of roughly 0.45 to 1 ug RNA was performed with random hexamers. TCRdb itself ran the immunoSEQ multiplex PCR reads through MiXCR, one entry per CDR3 protein. The sample carries some 400,000 distinct CDR3 sequences, approximately 85% recorded once. Sequencing was carried out using CD8+ T cells from PBMCs. The V gene is TRBV12-3 or TRBV12-4, the J gene TRBJ2-7; perhaps TRBD2 as D (5 bases). This TCR derives from a human donor with multiple sclerosis. The chain's CDR3 is CASSLRESSYEQYF. For the CDR3, the DNA is TGTGCCAGCAGTTTAAGGGAGAGCTCCTACGAGCAGTACTTC.